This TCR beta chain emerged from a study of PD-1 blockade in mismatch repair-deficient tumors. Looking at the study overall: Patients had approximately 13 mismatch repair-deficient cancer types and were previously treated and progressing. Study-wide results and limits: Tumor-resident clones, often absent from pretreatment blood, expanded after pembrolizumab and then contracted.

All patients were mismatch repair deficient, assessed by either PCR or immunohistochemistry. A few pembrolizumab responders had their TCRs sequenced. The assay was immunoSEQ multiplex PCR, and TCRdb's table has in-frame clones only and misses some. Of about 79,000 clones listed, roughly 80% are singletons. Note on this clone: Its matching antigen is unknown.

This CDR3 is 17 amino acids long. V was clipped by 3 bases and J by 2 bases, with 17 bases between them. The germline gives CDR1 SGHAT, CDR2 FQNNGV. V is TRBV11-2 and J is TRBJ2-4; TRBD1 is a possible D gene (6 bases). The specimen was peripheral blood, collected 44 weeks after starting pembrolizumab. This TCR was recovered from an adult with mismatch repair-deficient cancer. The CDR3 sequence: CASSFVGQTSPKNIQYF. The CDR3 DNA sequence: TGTGCCAGCAGCTTCGTTGGACAGACGTCACCCAAAAACATTCAGTACTTC.